Sequencing of this T cell receptor beta chain was carried out in a study of CD8 T cells in ankylosing spondylitis (TCRdb year 2017). Turning to the overall study: The study set out to find disease-linked TCR variants by profiling T cell receptor beta repertoires in ankylosing spondylitis patients and healthy donors. In total, the full study cohort was made up of about 110 healthy donors and approximately 24 ankylosing spondylitis patients. Peripheral blood was sampled, and synovial fluid was additionally collected from ankylosing spondylitis patients. What the study reported, not specific to this receptor: The disease-linked clones had a CD8+ phenotype and were found at relatively low frequencies in peripheral blood. Some motif variants had previously been reported in the synovial fluid and blood of reactive arthritis patients, which suggests shared mechanisms of disease initiation. The disease-linked clones were reported as significantly enriched in matched synovial fluid samples from ankylosing spondylitis patients. A TCR beta motif of fewer than 10 highly homologous amino acid variants appeared characteristic of blood from ankylosing spondylitis patients.

The germline V gene sets CDR1 to SGHAT and CDR2 to FQNNGV. The CDR3 spans 17 residues, from the cysteine through the phenylalanine. The retained sequence is limited to the CDR3, 51 bases, with the frame set at the first base. V loses 2 bases, J loses 2 bases, and the germline ends lie 19 bases apart. This clonotype was recorded at least ten times. No cognate antigen has been identified for it. No much larger clonotype is one base removed from it; base qualities were not supplied. Instrument on record: Illumina HiSeq 2500. Quantitative 5'-RACE with molecular barcodes was the method used to prepare the TCR beta libraries. The study's own analysis went as follows. Disease-linked TCR variants were identified with a new computational method built on a probabilistic model of VDJ rearrangement. The public sequencing data were trimmed at Q25 with fastp and processed into clonotypes with MiXCR by TCRdb, which kept only in-frame beta chains. Rows are combined by CDR3 protein, so each entry shows the most common genes and DNA. The authors' filters were not applied to this entry. In all, the sample holds approximately 520,000 distinct CDR3 sequences, and less than 6% of those were seen once. The top ten hold 3.5% of the sample.

Recombination joined TRBV11-2 with TRBJ2-7; TRBD2 could be the D gene, as 5 bases match. The origin of this receptor is a male donor with ankylosing spondylitis. Material for sequencing was blood, either unsorted or a sorted T cell fraction (not recorded which). The DNA is as follows: TGTGCCAGCAGCTTATCTCGTGGTCGGGAAATCACCTACGAGCAGTACTTC. This encodes CASSLSRGREITYEQYF.